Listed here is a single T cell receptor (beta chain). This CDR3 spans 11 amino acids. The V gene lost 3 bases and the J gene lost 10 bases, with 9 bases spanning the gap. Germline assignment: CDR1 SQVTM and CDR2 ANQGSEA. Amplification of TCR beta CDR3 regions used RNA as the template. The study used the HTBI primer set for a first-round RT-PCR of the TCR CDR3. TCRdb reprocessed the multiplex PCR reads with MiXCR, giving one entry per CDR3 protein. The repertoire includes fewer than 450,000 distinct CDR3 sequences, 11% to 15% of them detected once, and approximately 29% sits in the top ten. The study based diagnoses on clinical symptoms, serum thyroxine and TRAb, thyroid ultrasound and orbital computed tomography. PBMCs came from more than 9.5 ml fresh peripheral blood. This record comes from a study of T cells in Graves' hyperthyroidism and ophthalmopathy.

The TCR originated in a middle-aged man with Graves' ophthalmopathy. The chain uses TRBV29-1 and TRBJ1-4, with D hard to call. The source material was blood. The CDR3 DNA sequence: TGCAGCGTTGACCTGAGCGGAAAACTGTTTTTT. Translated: CSVDLSGKLFF.